This T cell receptor beta chain was found in a study of T cell responses to AZD1222 COVID-19 vaccine (dated by TCRdb to the early 2020s). Turning to the overall study: TCR sequencing covered some 250 trial participants: 200 to 220 given two doses of AZD1222 and 26 given two doses of MenACWY control vaccine. Trial participants were enrolled into age subgroups of 18-55, 56-69 and 70-plus years, which contained approximately 150, 28 and 58 TCR-sequenced participants, respectively. The full study reports these points: Reportedly, close to half of the unique spike-specific TCRs recognized epitopes lying outside the regions that are mutated in the B.1.351 and B.1.1.7 variants. Because no day 14 peak-response samples were available, the repertoires could be characterized only after the peak T cell response. Most participants were white British and females outnumbered males, and the authors suggested that clonal diversity may have been underestimated. Conclusions about previously exposed vaccinees are limited because only six or seven AZD1222 recipients were SARS-CoV-2 seropositive at baseline. In the small 56-69-year group, the increase in depth fell short of significance, most likely because of low power. After two AZD1222 doses, spike-specific TCR breadth and depth were significantly higher than at day 0 and than in MenACWY recipients. CD4 TCRs associated with the vaccine covered the entire spike protein, and the dominant responses were in regions 160-218 and 743-854.

The CDR3 regions of human TCRbeta chains were analyzed by immunosequencing. In the authors' own workflow: TCRs in the repertoires were compared against a reference library of SARS-CoV-2-specific TCRs that had been generated with the MIRA antigen-specificity platform. Breadth meant the fraction of unique TCRs that were SARS-CoV-2-associated, whereas depth meant the fraction of total T cells that were SARS-CoV-2-associated. Each spike-specific TCR was assigned to its reactive spike region and to a CD4 or CD8 class using the MIRA data. Log10-transformed breadth and depth values were compared by one-way ANOVA with Sidak's multiple comparisons tests. TCRdb carries this immuneACCESS record with in-frame sequences only. Its versions omit some clonotypes, under half of them owing to an unresolved V gene in the studies checked, with the rest unexplained. V and J calls and clone size follow that table, whereas D and trimming were derived from the DNA. This sample holds 70,000 to 95,000 clones; 80% to 95% were observed only once. The top ten constitute roughly 8% of the sample.

In regard to this clone: Its antigen specificity is not known. No base quality values were provided; no much bigger clone lies one nucleotide off.

CDR1 and CDR2 (SEHNR, FQNEAQ) derive from the germline V gene (reference sequence). V is trimmed back by 5 bases and J by 6 bases, and the junction contains 7 bases that no gene match accounts for. The CDR3 runs 15 residues from the cysteine to the phenylalanine. The CDR3 DNA has 45 bases and is translated from base 1. The sample's time point label is to be understood as: about 28 days (+/-7) after the second vaccine dose. AZD1222 recipients whose second dose came at about 4 weeks and those whose second dose came at about 12 weeks were combined into one group, since spike-specific TCR depth and breadth did not differ between the two schedules. The vaccinee samples were drawn from two UK trials, COV001 and COV002, one of which was a single-blind randomized controlled phase 2/3 trial testing AZD1222 (ChAdOx1 nCoV-19) in healthy adults. Trial participant PBMC samples were collected at day 0 and day 28 after the second dose for TCRbeta chain sequencing.

Specimen: peripheral blood, collected 28 days after the second AZD1222 dose. The source of this sequence is an adult who received the AZD1222 COVID-19 vaccine. This receptor chain uses TRBV7-9 and TRBJ2-2; the junction holds 9 bases that match TRBD1. The CDR3 region: CASSAPGQGAGELFF. The DNA sequence is as follows: TGTGCCAGCAGCGCACCGGGACAGGGAGCCGGGGAGCTGTTTTTT.